The sequence of this T cell receptor beta chain was determined in a study of OX40 agonist ivuxolimab in advanced cancers. At the level of the study: Every 2 weeks, patients received ivuxolimab intravenously, dosed at 0.01 to 10 mg/kg. Study-level points and caveats: Expanded clones were, on average, more numerous in CD8+ T cells than in CD4+.

A remark on this clone: Its antigen is as yet unknown.

Peripheral blood came from all dose cohorts at three timepoints. Assay: immunoSEQ multiplex PCR; the TCRdb copy retains only in-frame clones and omits some. The sample lists about 69,000 clones, approximately 80% occurring once. The source of this sequence is an adult with an advanced solid tumor such as melanoma, head and neck, liver or kidney cancer. The starting material was CD4+ or CD8+ T cells sorted from blood, obtained in a trial of the OX40 agonist ivuxolimab.

The CDR3 nucleotides are TGTGCCAGCAGCGTAGCAGCCCAAGAGACCCAGTACTTC. Translated, it gives CASSVAAQETQYF. V is TRBV9 and J is TRBJ2-5; D is undetermined. CDR1 is SGDLS and CDR2 is YYNGEE in the germline V gene. The CDR3 consists of 13 residues. V was trimmed by 0 bases and J by 1 base, leaving 4 bases between them.